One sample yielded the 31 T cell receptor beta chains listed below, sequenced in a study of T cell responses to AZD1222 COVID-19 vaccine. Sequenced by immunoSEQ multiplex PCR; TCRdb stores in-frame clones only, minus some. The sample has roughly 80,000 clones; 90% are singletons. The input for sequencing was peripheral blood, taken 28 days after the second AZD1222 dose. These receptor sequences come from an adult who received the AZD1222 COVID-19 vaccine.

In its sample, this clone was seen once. The CDR3: CASSLYDRDQPQHF. For the CDR3, the DNA is TGTGCCAGCAGCTTGTATGACCGCGATCAGCCCCAGCATTTT. The chain couples TRBV7-9 to TRBJ1-5; no firm D call. V was clipped by 3 bases and J by 5 bases, with 11 bases between them. The germline CDR1 and CDR2 sequences are SEHNR and FQNEAQ (reference sequence). The CDR3 has 14 residues.

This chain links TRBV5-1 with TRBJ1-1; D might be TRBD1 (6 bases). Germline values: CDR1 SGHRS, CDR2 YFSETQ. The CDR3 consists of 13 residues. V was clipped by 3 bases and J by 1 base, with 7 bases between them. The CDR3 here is CASSSQGNTEAFF. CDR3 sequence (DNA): TGCGCCAGCAGCTCACAGGGGAACACTGAAGCTTTCTTT.

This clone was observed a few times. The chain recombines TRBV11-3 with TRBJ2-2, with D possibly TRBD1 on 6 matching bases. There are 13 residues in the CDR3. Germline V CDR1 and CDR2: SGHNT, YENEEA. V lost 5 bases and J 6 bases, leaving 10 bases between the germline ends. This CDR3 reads CASSPRGPGELFF. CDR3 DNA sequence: TGTGCCAGCAGCCCCAGGGGCCCCGGGGAGCTGTTTTTT.

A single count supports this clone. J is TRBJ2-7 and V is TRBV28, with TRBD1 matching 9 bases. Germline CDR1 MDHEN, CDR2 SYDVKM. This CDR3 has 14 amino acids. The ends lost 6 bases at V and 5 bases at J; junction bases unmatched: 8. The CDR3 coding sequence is TGTGCCAGCAGCCCAAGGACAGGGGCTGACGAGCAGTACTTC. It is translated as CASSPRTGADEQYF.

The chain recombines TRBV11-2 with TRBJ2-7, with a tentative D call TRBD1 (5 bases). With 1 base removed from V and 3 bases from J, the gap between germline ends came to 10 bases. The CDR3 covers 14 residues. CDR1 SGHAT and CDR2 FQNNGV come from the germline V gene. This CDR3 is CASSLAQGFYEQYF. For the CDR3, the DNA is TGTGCCAGCAGCTTAGCCCAGGGCTTCTACGAGCAGTACTTC.

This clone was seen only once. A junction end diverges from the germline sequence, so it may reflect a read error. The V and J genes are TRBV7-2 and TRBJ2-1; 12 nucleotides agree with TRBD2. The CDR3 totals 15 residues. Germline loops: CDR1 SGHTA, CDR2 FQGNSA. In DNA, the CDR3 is TGTGCCAGCAGCCTAGCGGGAGGGCCAAAAAATGAGCAGTTCTTC. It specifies CASSLAGGPKNEQFF. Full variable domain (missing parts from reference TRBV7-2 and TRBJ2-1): GAGVSQSPSNKVTEKGKDVELRCDPISGHTALYWYRQSLGQGLEFLIYFQGNSAPDKSGLPSDRFSAERTGGSVSTLTIQRTQQEDSAVYLCASSLAGGPKNEQFFGPGTRLTVL.

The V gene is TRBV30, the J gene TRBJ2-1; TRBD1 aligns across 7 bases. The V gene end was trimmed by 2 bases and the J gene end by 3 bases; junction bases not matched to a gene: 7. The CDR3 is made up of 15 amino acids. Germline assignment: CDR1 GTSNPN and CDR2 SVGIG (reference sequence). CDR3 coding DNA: TGTGCCTGGAGTCCAAACAGGGGCCACTACAATGAGCAGTTCTTC. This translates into CAWSPNRGHYNEQFF.

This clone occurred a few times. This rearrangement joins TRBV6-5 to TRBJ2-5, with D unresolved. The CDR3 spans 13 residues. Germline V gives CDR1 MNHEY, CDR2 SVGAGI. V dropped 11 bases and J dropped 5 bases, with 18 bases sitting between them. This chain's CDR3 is CAAPSFSIETQYF. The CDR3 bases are TGTGCCGCCCCTAGTTTTAGTATCGAGACCCAGTACTTC.

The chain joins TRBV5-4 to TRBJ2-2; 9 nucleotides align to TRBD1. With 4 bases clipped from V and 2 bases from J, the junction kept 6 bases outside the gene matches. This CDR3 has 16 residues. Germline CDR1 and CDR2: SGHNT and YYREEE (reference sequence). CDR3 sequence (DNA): TGTGCCAGCAGCCTACCGGGACAGGGAAACACCGGGGAGCTGTTTTTT. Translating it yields CASSLPGQGNTGELFF. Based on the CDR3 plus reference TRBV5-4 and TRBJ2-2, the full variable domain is ETGVTQSPTHLIKTRGQQVTLRCSSQSGHNTVSWYQQALGQGPQFIFQYYREEENGRGNFPPRFSGLQFPNYSSELNVNALELDDSALYLCASSLPGQGNTGELFFGEGSRLTVL.

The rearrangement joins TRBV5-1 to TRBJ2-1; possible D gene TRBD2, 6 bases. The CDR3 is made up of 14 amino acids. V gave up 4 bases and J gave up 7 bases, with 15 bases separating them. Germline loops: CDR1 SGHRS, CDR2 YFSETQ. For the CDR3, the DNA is TGCGCCAGCAGCGTTGGGGGGATTGGGAATGAGCAGTTCTTC. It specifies CASSVGGIGNEQFF. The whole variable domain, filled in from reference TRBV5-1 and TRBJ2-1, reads KAGVTQTPRYLIKTRGQQVTLSCSPISGHRSVSWYQQTPGQGLQFLFEYFSETQRNKGNFPGRFSGRQFSNSRSEMNVSTLELGDSALYLCASSVGGIGNEQFFGPGTRLTVL.

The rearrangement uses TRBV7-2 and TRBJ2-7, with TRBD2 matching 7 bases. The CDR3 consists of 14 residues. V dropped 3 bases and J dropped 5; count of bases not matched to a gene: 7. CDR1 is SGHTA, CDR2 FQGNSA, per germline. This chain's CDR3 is CASSLGPLADEQYF. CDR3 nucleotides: TGTGCCAGCAGCTTGGGACCGCTAGCGGACGAGCAGTACTTC.

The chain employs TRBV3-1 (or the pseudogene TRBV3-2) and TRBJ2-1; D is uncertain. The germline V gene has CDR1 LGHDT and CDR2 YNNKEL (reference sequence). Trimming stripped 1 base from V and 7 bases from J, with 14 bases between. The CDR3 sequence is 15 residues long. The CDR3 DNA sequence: TGTGCCAGCAGCCAAGGGCCGGGCACGTCAAATGAGCAGTTCTTC. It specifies CASSQGPGTSNEQFF.

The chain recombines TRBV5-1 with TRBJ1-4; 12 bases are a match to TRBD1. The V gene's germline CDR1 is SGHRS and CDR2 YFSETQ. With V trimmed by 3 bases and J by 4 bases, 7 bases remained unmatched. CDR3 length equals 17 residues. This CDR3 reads CASSSGTGGLHNEKLFF. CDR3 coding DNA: TGCGCCAGCAGCTCAGGGACAGGGGGCTTGCATAATGAAAAACTGTTTTTT.

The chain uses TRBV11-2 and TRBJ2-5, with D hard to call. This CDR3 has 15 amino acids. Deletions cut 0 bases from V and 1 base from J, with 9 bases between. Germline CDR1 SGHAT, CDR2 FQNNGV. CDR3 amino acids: CASSLDRLSQETQYF. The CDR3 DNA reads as TGTGCCAGCAGCTTAGATCGGCTATCCCAAGAGACCCAGTACTTC. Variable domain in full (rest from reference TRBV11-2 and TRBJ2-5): EAGVAQSPRYKIIEKRQSVAFWCNPISGHATLYWYQQILGQGPKLLIQFQNNGVVDDSQLPKDRFSAERLKGVDSTLKIQPAKLEDSAVYLCASSLDRLSQETQYFGPGTRLLVL.

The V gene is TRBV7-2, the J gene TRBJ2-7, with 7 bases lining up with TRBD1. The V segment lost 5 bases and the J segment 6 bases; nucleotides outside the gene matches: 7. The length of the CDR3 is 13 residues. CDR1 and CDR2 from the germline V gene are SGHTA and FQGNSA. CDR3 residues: CASSVDRVREQYF. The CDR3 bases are TGTGCCAGCAGCGTCGACAGGGTTCGCGAGCAGTACTTC.

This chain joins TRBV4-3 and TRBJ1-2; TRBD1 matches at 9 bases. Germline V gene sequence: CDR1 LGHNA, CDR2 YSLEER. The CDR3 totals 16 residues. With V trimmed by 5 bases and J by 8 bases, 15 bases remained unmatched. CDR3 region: CASSGGPAGTGFGYTF. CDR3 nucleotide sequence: TGCGCCAGCAGCGGTGGCCCTGCCGGGACAGGGTTCGGCTACACCTTC.

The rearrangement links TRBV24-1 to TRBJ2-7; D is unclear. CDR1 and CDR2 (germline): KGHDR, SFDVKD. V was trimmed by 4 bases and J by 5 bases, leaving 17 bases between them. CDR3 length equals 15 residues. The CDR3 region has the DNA TGTGCCACCAGTGACCAGCGCCTAGGGTGGAACGAGCAGTACTTC. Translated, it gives CATSDQRLGWNEQYF.

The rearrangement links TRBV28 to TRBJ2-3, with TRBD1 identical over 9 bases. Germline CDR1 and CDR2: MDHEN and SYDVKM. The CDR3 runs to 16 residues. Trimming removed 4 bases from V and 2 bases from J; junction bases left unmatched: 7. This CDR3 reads CASSSSGTGNTDTQYF. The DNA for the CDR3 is TGTGCCAGCAGTTCGTCCGGGACAGGGAACACAGATACGCAGTATTTT.

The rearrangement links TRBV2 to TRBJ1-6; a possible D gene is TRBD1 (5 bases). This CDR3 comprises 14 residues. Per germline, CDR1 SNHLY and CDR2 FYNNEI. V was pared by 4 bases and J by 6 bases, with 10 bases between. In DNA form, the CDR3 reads TGTGCCAGCAGTGGGGCCAGGGCTAATTCACCCCTCCACTTT. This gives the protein CASSGARANSPLHF.

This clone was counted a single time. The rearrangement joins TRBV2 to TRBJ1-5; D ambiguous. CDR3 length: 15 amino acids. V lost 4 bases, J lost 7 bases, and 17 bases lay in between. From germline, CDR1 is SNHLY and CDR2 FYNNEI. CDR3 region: CASSVVDVGGQPQHF. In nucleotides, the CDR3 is TGTGCCAGCAGTGTTGTGGACGTAGGTGGACAGCCCCAGCATTTT.

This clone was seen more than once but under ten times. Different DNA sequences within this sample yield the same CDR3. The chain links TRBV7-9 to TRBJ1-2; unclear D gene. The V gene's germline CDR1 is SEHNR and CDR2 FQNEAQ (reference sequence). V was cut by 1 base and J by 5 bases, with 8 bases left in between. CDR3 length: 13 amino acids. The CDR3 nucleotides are TGTGCCAGCAGCTTAGGGACGGCTTATGGCTACACCTTC. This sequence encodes CASSLGTAYGYTF.

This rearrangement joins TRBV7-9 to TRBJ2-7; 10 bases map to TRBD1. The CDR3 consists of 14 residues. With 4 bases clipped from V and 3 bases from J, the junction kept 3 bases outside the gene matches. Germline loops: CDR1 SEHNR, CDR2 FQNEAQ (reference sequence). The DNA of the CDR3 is TGTGCCAGCAGCTCGACAGGGGGCTACTACGAGCAGTACTTC. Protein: CASSSTGGYYEQYF.

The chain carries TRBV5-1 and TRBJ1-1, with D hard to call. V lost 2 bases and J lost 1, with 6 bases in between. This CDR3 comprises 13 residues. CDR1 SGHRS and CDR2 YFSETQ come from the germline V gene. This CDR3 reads CASSLDTNTEAFF. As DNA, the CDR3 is TGCGCCAGCAGCTTAGATACGAACACTGAAGCTTTCTTT.

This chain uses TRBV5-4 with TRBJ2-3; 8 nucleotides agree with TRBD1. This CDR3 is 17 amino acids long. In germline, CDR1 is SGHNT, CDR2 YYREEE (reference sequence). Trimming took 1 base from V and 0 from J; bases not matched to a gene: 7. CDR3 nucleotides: TGTGCCAGCAGCTTGCGTCGGTCAGGGGGCAGCACAGATACGCAGTATTTT. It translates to CASSLRRSGGSTDTQYF.

Here the CDR3 reads CASSYRVGVDNEQFF. The CDR3 DNA follows: TGTGCCAGCAGCTACAGGGTAGGGGTAGACAATGAGCAGTTCTTC. The chain recombines TRBV11-2 with TRBJ2-1; TRBD1 is a possible D gene (6 bases). CDR1 and CDR2 (germline): SGHAT, FQNNGV. V was cut by 4 bases and J by 5 bases, with 15 bases left in between. The CDR3 extends over 15 amino acids.

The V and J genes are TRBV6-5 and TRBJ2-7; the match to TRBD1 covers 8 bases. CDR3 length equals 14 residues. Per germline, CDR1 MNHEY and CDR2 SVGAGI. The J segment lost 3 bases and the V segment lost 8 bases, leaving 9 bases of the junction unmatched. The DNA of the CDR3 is TGTGCCAGCGGATCGCAGGGGGCCATCTACGAGCAGTACTTC. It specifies CASGSQGAIYEQYF.

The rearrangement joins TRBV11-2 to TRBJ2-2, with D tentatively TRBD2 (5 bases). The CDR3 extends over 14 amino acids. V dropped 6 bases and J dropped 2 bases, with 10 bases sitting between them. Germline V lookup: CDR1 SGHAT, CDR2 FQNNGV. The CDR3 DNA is TGTGCCAGCAGATACGACTATAACACCGGGGAGCTGTTTTTT. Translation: CASRYDYNTGELFF. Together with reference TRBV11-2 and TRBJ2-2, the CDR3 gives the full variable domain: EAGVAQSPRYKIIEKRQSVAFWCNPISGHATLYWYQQILGQGPKLLIQFQNNGVVDDSQLPKDRFSAERLKGVDSTLKIQPAKLEDSAVYLCASRYDYNTGELFFGEGSRLTVL.

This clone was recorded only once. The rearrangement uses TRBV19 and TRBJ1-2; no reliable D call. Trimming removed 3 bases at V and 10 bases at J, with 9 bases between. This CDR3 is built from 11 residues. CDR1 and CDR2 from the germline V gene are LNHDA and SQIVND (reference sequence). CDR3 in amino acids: CASSIWPFYTF. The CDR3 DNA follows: TGTGCCAGTAGTATTTGGCCTTTCTACACCTTC.

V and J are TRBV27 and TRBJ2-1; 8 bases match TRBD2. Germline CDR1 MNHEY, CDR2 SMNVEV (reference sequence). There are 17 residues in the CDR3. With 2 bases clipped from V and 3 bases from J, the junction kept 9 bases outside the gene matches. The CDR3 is CASSLGRPGLVYNEQFF. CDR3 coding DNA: TGTGCCAGCAGTTTAGGGAGGCCGGGACTAGTCTACAATGAGCAGTTCTTC.

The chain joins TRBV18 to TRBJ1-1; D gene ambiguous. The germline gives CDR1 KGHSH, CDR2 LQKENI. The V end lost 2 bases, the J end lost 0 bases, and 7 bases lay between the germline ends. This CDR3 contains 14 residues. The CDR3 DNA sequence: TGTGCCAGCTCACCAGGGGTTATGAACACTGAAGCTTTCTTT. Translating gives CASSPGVMNTEAFF. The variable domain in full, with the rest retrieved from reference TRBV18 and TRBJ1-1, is NAGVMQNPRHLVRRRGQEARLRCSPMKGHSHVYWYRQLPEEGLKFMVYLQKENIIDESGMPKERFSAEFPKEGPSILRIQQVVRGDSAAYFCASSPGVMNTEAFFGQGTRLTVV.

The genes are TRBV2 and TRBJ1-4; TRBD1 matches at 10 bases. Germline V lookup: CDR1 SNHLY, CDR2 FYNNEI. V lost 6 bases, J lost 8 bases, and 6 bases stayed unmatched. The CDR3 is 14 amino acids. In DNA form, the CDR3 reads TGTGCCAGCAGGCGGGACAGGGGCGAGGAAAAACTGTTTTTT. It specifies CASRRDRGEEKLFF. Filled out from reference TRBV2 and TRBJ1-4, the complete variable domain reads EPEVTQTPSHQVTQMGQEVILRCVPISNHLYFYWYRQILGQKVEFLVSFYNNEISEKSEIFDDQFSVERPDGSNFTLKIRSTKLEDSAMYFCASRRDRGEEKLFFGSGTQLSVL.